This section outlines one TCR beta chain sequence together with its context. Its antigen is not known. V trimming: 3 bases; J trimming: 1 base; junction bases outside the gene matches: 15. CDR3 length equals 21 residues. CDR1 and CDR2 (germline): LGHNA, YSLEER. This specimen belongs to a study of beta chain features in type 1 diabetes. Turning to the study itself: All samples combined gave 107,917,701 sorted cells for examination.

Study-wide findings and caveats: Among patients with Type 1 diabetes, TCRB CDR3s were moderately but significantly shorter in every one of the four CD4+ subsets. PCR might pick shorter templates more often, in the same way for patients and controls. At VDJ recombination sites, type 1 diabetes patients had fewer insertions and more deleted nucleotides.

The investigators reverse transcribed all of the isolated RNA, so they sequenced expressed TCRB transcripts. Profiling relied on immunoSEQ multiplex PCR, and the TCRdb table lists in-frame clones only, not all of them. This table has about 340,000 clones, 13% appearing once. The chain recombines TRBV4-3 with TRBJ2-3; TRBD2 aligns across 14 bases. Sequences were obtained from naive CD4+ T cells from blood. The clonotype originates from a woman aged 18-29 years with type 1 diabetes. As DNA, the CDR3 is TGCGCCAGCAGCCAGCCTAGGGGGGGGACTAGCGGGAGAGCCGGCACAGATACGCAGTATTTT. This gives the protein CASSQPRGGTSGRAGTDTQYF.